These 14 T cell receptor beta chains were all obtained from the same sample, sequenced in a study of T cell responses to AZD1222 COVID-19 vaccine. Clones were sequenced by immunoSEQ multiplex PCR, and TCRdb holds only the in-frame ones, with some missing. Of about 210,000 clones listed, approximately 94% are singletons. Sequences were derived from peripheral blood, sampled 28 days after the second dose of the MenACWY control vaccine. All receptors derive from an adult who received the MenACWY meningococcal vaccine as a control.

The V and J genes are TRBV5-6 and TRBJ2-1; unclear D gene. CDR1 and CDR2 (germline): SGHDT, YYEEEE. The CDR3 extends over 14 amino acids. The germline V and J ends were trimmed by 4 bases and 2 bases, with 10 bases remaining between them. CDR3 DNA: TGTGCCAGCAGCCTTACGGGTCCCTACAATGAGCAGTTCTTC. Protein: CASSLTGPYNEQFF.

The chain is built from TRBV21-1 and TRBJ1-1; TRBD1 is the table's D call and was not checked against the DNA. TRBV21-1 is labeled a pseudogene. There are 16 residues in the CDR3. Written as DNA, the CDR3 is TGTGCCAGCAGCATGGTCCCAATTAGACAGAACACTGAAGCTTTCTTT. Residues: CASSMVPIRQNTEAFF.

The chain is built from TRBV3-1 (or the pseudogene TRBV3-2) and TRBJ2-1; 7 nucleotides match TRBD2. Trimming at V came to 5 bases and at J to 2 bases, leaving 9 bases not matched to a gene. Looked up from germline, CDR1 is LGHDT and CDR2 is YNNKEL (reference sequence). The CDR3 has 16 amino acids. The CDR3 DNA reads as TGTGCCAGCAGCGAATTACTAGCGACGACCTACAATGAGCAGTTCTTC. Translation: CASSELLATTYNEQFF.

The gene calls are TRBV19 and TRBJ2-1; D remains ambiguous. The CDR3 spans 17 residues. CDR1 is LNHDA, CDR2 SQIVND, per germline (reference sequence). Trimming stripped 1 base from V and 0 bases from J, with 13 bases between. The CDR3 DNA is TGTGCCAGTAGTATAGTTACAGACCGTCACTCCTACAATGAGCAGTTCTTC. This gives the protein CASSIVTDRHSYNEQFF.

The chain couples TRBV5-1 to TRBJ2-5; D may match TRBD1 or TRBD2 (5 bases each). The germline V gene encodes CDR1 SGHRS and CDR2 YFSETQ. The CDR3 runs 15 residues. The ends were cut back, 0 bases at V and 1 base at J, with 10 bases in the middle. CDR3 region: CASSLGGSPQETQYF. Here the CDR3 DNA reads TGCGCCAGCAGCTTGGGGGGGTCGCCCCAAGAGACCCAGTACTTC.

The chain links TRBV6-5 to TRBJ2-2; D is unclear. Germline V CDR1 and CDR2: MNHEY, SVGAGI. This CDR3 contains 14 residues. Trimming removed 5 bases from V and 9 bases from J, with 16 bases in between. The CDR3 DNA reads TGTGCCAGCAGTATATCCTACTCCGTGAGGGAGCTGTTTTTT. It encodes CASSISYSVRELFF.

V usage is TRBV9 and J usage is TRBJ2-5; D may correspond to TRBD1 or TRBD2 (6 bases each). The CDR3 totals 15 residues. V shed 3 bases and J shed 4 bases, with 16 bases lying between them. The germline V gene encodes CDR1 SGDLS and CDR2 YYNGEE. CDR3 sequence (DNA): TGTGCCAGCAGCGCTAACCTCGGGGGCGGAGAGACCCAGTACTTC. It translates to CASSANLGGGETQYF. Combining the CDR3 with reference TRBV9 and TRBJ2-5 gives the whole variable domain DSGVTQTPKHLITATGQRVTLRCSPRSGDLSVYWYQQSLDQGLQFLIQYYNGEERAKGNILERFSAQQFPDLHSELNLSSLELGDSALYFCASSANLGGGETQYFGPGTRLLVL.

The CDR3 here is CASSIPKREPYTGELFF. In DNA, the CDR3 is TGTGCCAGCAGTATCCCGAAGCGGGAGCCTTACACCGGGGAGCTGTTTTTT. The chain couples TRBV28 to TRBJ2-2; 8 bases map to TRBD2. Germline loops: CDR1 MDHEN, CDR2 SYDVKM. The CDR3 runs to 17 residues. Trimming cost V 5 bases and J 3 bases; bases outside gene matches: 11. Filled out from reference TRBV28 and TRBJ2-2, the complete variable domain reads DVKVTQSSRYLVKRTGEKVFLECVQDMDHENMFWYRQDPGLGLRLIYFSYDVKMKEKGDIPEGYSVSREKKERFSLILESASTNQTSMYLCASSIPKREPYTGELFFGEGSRLTVL.

The genes are TRBV10-2 and TRBJ2-7; 7 nucleotides agree with TRBD1. Germline V gene sequence: CDR1 WSHSY, CDR2 SAAADI. The length of the CDR3 is 13 residues. V lost 9 bases to trimming and J lost 0 bases; unmatched junction nucleotides: 5. CDR3 DNA: TGCGCCAGTAGCCGGGACAGCTCCTACGAGCAGTACTTC. Encoded protein: CASSRDSSYEQYF.

This sequence joins TRBV7-9 and TRBJ1-6; D not resolved. The length of the CDR3 is 16 residues. Germline assignment: CDR1 SEHNR and CDR2 FQNEAQ (reference sequence). Trimming pared 4 bases from V and 4 bases from J, leaving 14 bases between. The CDR3 spells CASSSARTTYNSPLHF. CDR3 nucleotides: TGTGCCAGCAGCTCAGCCCGCACAACGTATAATTCACCCCTCCACTTT. Drawing the rest from reference TRBV7-9 and TRBJ1-6, the complete variable domain is DTGVSQNPRHKITKRGQNVTFRCDPISEHNRLYWYRQTLGQGPEFLTYFQNEAQLEKSRLLSDRFSAERPKGSFSTLEIQRTEQGDSAMYLCASSSARTTYNSPLHFGNGTRLTVT.

Points on this clone: Other DNA sequences in the same sample also yield this CDR3. The chain carries TRBV27 and TRBJ1-5; 7 bases fit TRBD1. V trimming: 3 bases; J trimming: 7 bases; junction bases outside the gene matches: 0. The germline gives CDR1 MNHEY, CDR2 SMNVEV (reference sequence). The CDR3 totals 12 residues. The CDR3 protein is CASSFRGQPQHF. CDR3 DNA sequence: TGTGCCAGCAGTTTCAGGGGGCAGCCCCAGCATTTT.

This chain uses TRBV7-2 with TRBJ2-2; D possibly matches TRBD1 or TRBD2 (5 bases each). Germline assignment: CDR1 SGHTA and CDR2 FQGNSA. V lost 6 bases and J 1 base, leaving 12 bases between the germline ends. The CDR3 extends over 15 amino acids. CDR3 DNA sequence: TGTGCCAGCAGGTCTAGGGACGGGAACACCGGGGAGCTGTTTTTT. It encodes CASRSRDGNTGELFF.

The sample holds a few counts of this clone. CDR3 sequence: CASSQVWTSGGIAYNEQFF. The CDR3 coding sequence is TGTGCCAGCAGCCAAGTTTGGACTAGCGGGGGGATAGCCTACAATGAGCAGTTCTTC. The chain is built from TRBV3-1 (or the pseudogene TRBV3-2) and TRBJ2-1; 14 bases agree with TRBD2. The V gene's germline CDR1 is LGHDT and CDR2 YNNKEL (reference sequence). The CDR3 totals 19 residues. With V trimmed by 1 base and J by 2 bases, 7 bases remained unmatched.

V gene TRBV11-2 combines with J gene TRBJ2-7; 8 positions match TRBD1. The CDR3 is 16 amino acids. Germline trimming cut 5 bases from V and 1 base from J; bases unmatched to any gene: 10. Per germline, CDR1 SGHAT and CDR2 FQNNGV. This CDR3 reads CASSPMTGQGSYEQYF. The CDR3 coding sequence is TGTGCCAGCAGCCCCATGACTGGACAGGGATCCTACGAGCAGTACTTC.